This T cell receptor (beta chain) was obtained from a study of regulatory T cells in long-lasting Graves disease. At the level of the study: Antithyroid drugs had been given to newly diagnosed Graves' patients for under 3 months. Study-level points and caveats: TRBV28, TRBJ1-2 and TRBJ2-5 were segments that persistent disease favored.

The time point is: newly diagnosed GD, antithyroid drugs for less than 3 months. After RNA was extracted from PBMCs, the TCR library was made from it. This clonotype was picked up many times. Its antigen is as yet unknown. The CDR3 sequence is 14 residues long. CDR1 and CDR2 from the germline V gene are DFQATT and SNEGSKA (reference sequence). V trimming: 6 bases; J trimming: 1 base; junction bases outside the gene matches: 3. Researchers made TCR beta libraries by using iRepertoire HTBI primers and running Arm-PCR on CDR3 regions. In TCRdb, the multiplex PCR reads were re-called with MiXCR into one record per CDR3 protein. The table has some 370,000 distinct CDR3 sequences, over 9.5% seen once. These same data were also listed under a study on T cells in Graves' hyperthyroidism and ophthalmopathy. That work adds: First-round RT-PCR of the TCR CDR3 relied on the HTBI primer set.

The sample here was peripheral blood mononuclear cells (PBMCs), taken at new diagnosis, from a patient treated with antithyroid drugs. The sequence was collected from a woman aged 18-29 years with Graves disease. The V call is TRBV20-1, the J call TRBJ2-2; 9 nucleotides line up with TRBD1. The CDR3 DNA is TGCAGTGCGCCGGGACAGGGGAACACCGGGGAGCTGTTTTTT. Translated, it gives CSAPGQGNTGELFF.